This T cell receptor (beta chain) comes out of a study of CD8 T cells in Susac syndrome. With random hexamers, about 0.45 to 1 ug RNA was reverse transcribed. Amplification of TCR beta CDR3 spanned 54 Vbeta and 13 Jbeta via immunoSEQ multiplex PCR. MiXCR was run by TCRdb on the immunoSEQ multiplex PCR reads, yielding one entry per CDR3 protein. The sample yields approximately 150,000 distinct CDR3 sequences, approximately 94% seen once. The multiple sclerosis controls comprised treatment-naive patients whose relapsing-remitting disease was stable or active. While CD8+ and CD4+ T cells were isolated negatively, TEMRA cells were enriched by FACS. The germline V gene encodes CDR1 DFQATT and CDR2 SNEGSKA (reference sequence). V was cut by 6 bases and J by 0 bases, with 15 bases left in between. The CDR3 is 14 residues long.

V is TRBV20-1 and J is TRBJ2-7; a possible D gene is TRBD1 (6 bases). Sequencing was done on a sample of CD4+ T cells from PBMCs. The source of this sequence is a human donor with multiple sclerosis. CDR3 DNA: TGCAGTGCGCAACCCACAGGGATCTCCTACGAGCAGTACTTC. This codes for CSAQPTGISYEQYF.